Below are 7 T cell receptor beta chains sequenced from a single sample in a study of T cell responses to AZD1222 COVID-19 vaccine. Sequencing used immunoSEQ multiplex PCR; TCRdb keeps in-frame clones, though not all of them. The sample records 70,000 to 85,000 clones, 82% being singletons. Source: peripheral blood, taken on day 0 of AZD1222 vaccination. These receptors were collected from an adult in good health.

The rearrangement joins TRBV3-1 (or the pseudogene TRBV3-2) to TRBJ2-2; 14 positions agree with TRBD2. The V segment lost 4 bases and the J segment 3 bases; nucleotides outside the gene matches: 1. The CDR3 totals 16 residues. Germline V gene data show CDR1 as LGHDT and CDR2 as YNNKEL (reference sequence). CDR3 DNA: TGTGCCAGCAGCCTGACTAGCGGGAGGGACACCGGGGAGCTGTTTTTT. It codes for CASSLTSGRDTGELFF.

The sample holds many counts of this clone. The gene calls are TRBV14 and TRBJ2-7; possibly TRBD2 for D (5 bases). CDR3 length: 17 amino acids. The germline V and J ends were trimmed by 0 bases and 0 bases, with 15 bases remaining between them. Germline V lookup: CDR1 SGHDN, CDR2 FVKESK. CDR3 amino acids: CASSQEERRKSSYEQYF. CDR3 nucleotides: TGTGCCAGCAGCCAAGAAGAGCGGAGGAAGAGCTCCTACGAGCAGTACTTC.

CDR3 sequence reads: CASSLYTINSPLHF. The CDR3 DNA sequence: TGTGCCAGCAGTCTCTACACAATTAATTCACCCCTCCACTTT. The J gene is TRBJ1-6, the V gene TRBV27, with D unresolved. The CDR3 totals 14 residues. Germline values: CDR1 MNHEY, CDR2 SMNVEV (reference sequence). V dropped 5 bases and J dropped 6 bases, with 11 bases sitting between them.

The rearrangement uses TRBV7-9 and TRBJ1-1, with 10 bases that match TRBD1. The V segment lost 4 bases and the J segment 1 base; nucleotides outside the gene matches: 15. Germline loops: CDR1 SEHNR, CDR2 FQNEAQ (reference sequence). The CDR3 runs 19 residues. The DNA of the CDR3 is TGTGCCAGCAGCTCTTTCGCGAAACGGACAGGGGGAAGGAACACTGAAGCTTTCTTT. Translating it yields CASSSFAKRTGGRNTEAFF. The complete variable domain, with remaining parts taken from reference TRBV7-9 and TRBJ1-1, reads DTGVSQNPRHKITKRGQNVTFRCDPISEHNRLYWYRQTLGQGPEFLTYFQNEAQLEKSRLLSDRFSAERPKGSFSTLEIQRTEQGDSAMYLCASSSFAKRTGGRNTEAFFGQGTRLTVV.

The chain uses TRBV19 and TRBJ1-2; no clear D. CDR3 size: 15 residues. V lost 3 bases and J lost 0, with 11 bases in between. The germline gives CDR1 LNHDA, CDR2 SQIVND (reference sequence). CDR3 sequence reads: CASSILDGANYGYTF. The CDR3 nucleotides are TGTGCCAGTAGTATTTTGGACGGAGCTAACTATGGCTACACCTTC.

CDR3 nucleotide sequence: TGTGCCAGCAGTAAGGAGGGCCGAGTCAACGAGCAGTACTTC. Residues: CASSKEGRVNEQYF. The chain combines TRBV27 with TRBJ2-7; TRBD2 might be the D (6 bases). Per the germline V gene, CDR1 is MNHEY and CDR2 is SMNVEV (reference sequence). There are 14 residues in the CDR3. Trimming took 5 bases from V and 5 from J, leaving 16 bases between them.

The chain links TRBV11-3 to TRBJ1-6; 7 nucleotides align to TRBD1. The V and J ends lost 4 bases and 7 bases, in that order; junction bases with no gene match: 1. The CDR3 runs to 13 residues. Germline V gives CDR1 SGHNT, CDR2 YENEEA. For the CDR3, the DNA is TGTGCCAGCAGCTCAGGGGGGAATTCACCCCTCCACTTT. This gives the protein CASSSGGNSPLHF.